The clone carrying this T cell receptor (beta chain) was observed many times. What it binds is not known. These data are taken from a study of regulatory T cells in long-lasting Graves disease. Overall study results and limits: Persistent cases of Graves' showed reduced TCR diversity relative to newly diagnosed patients.

Described time point: newly diagnosed GD, antithyroid drugs for less than 3 months. There was RNA extracted from PBMCs, and the TCR library was made from it. Germline loops: CDR1 MNHNS, CDR2 SASEGT. The germline V and J ends were trimmed by 6 bases and 1 base, with 20 bases remaining between them. There are 17 residues in the CDR3. Both iRepertoire HTBI primers and Arm-PCR of CDR3 regions were used to build the TCR beta libraries. TCRdb itself ran the multiplex PCR reads through MiXCR, one entry per CDR3 protein. The sample contains a few hundred thousand distinct CDR3 sequences, 16% of which appear only once. This same sample was also part of a study on T cells in Graves' hyperthyroidism and ophthalmopathy. That paper adds: Uncontrolled infection, other autoimmune disease, pregnancy and lactation each barred patients from inclusion. First-round RT-PCR with HTBI primers amplified the TCR CDR3 region. The model forecast ophthalmopathy, anticipating it by a median approximately 7 months before onset.

This TCR derives from a man aged 35-49 years with Graves disease. The source material was peripheral blood mononuclear cells (PBMCs), sampled at new diagnosis, from a patient treated with antithyroid drugs. V usage is TRBV6-1 and J usage is TRBJ2-3; D is perhaps TRBD2 (5 bases). The chain's CDR3 is CASSHSRARVGTDTQYF. The CDR3 nucleotides read TGTGCCAGCAGCCACTCACGCGCGAGGGTCGGCACAGATACGCAGTATTTT.